Below, 8 T cell receptor beta chains from the same sample are listed, as sequenced in a study of cytotoxic CD8 clonotypes in ibrutinib-treated CLL (dated by TCRdb to the early 2020s). The sample's time point, from its label and the paper: approximately eleven months on ibrutinib. Preparation of the library involved the immunoSEQ multiplex PCR assay. The clones in this table, taken by TCRdb from immuneACCESS, are in-frame only. Not every clone is retained; where verified, under half of the shortfall comes from an unresolved V gene, and the cause of the rest is unknown. This sample comprises just under 70,000 clones, under 70% of them detected only once. Jointly, the top ten make up approximately 5% of the sample. Sequencing was performed on PBMCs, taken after 12 months of ibrutinib treatment. The receptors were gathered from a human donor with chronic lymphocytic leukemia.

This chain joins TRBV19 and TRBJ2-1; TRBD2 matches at 12 bases. From germline, CDR1 is LNHDA and CDR2 SQIVND (reference sequence). The CDR3 is made up of 15 amino acids. Germline trimming cut 2 bases from V and 8 bases from J; bases unmatched to any gene: 4. The chain's CDR3 is CASSILAGGKDEQFF. For the CDR3, the DNA is TGTGCCAGTAGTATACTAGCGGGGGGGAAGGATGAGCAGTTCTTC.

The chain employs TRBV5-1 and TRBJ2-1; 10 nucleotides agree with TRBD1. Trimming removed 4 bases from V and 8 bases from J; junction bases left unmatched: 9. Germline CDR1 reads SGHRS; CDR2 reads YFSETQ. CDR3 length: 15 amino acids. CDR3 sequence: CASSIRDRGIDEQFF. The CDR3 DNA reads as TGCGCCAGCAGCATCCGGGACAGGGGCATCGATGAGCAGTTCTTC.

This chain uses TRBV27 with TRBJ1-2; 8 bases align to TRBD1. The junction had 8 bases not matched to a gene; V was cut back by 4 bases and J by 4 bases. CDR1 and CDR2 from the germline V gene are MNHEY and SMNVEV (reference sequence). This CDR3 comprises 15 residues. The CDR3 DNA is TGTGCCAGCAGTTGGTCCAGGGGGCGTATCTATGGCTACACCTTC. Protein product: CASSWSRGRIYGYTF.

J is TRBJ2-3 and V is TRBV5-4; TRBD1 aligns across 12 bases. V shed 1 base and J 3 bases; nucleotides not matched to a gene: 6. This CDR3 spans 17 amino acids. Germline-derived CDR1 and CDR2 are SGHNT and YYREEE (reference sequence). This CDR3 is CASSLPGQGARTDTQYF. CDR3 sequence (DNA): TGTGCCAGCAGCTTGCCGGGACAGGGGGCTAGAACAGATACGCAGTATTTT.

The genes are TRBV6-5 and TRBJ1-1; tentatively, D is TRBD1 (5 bases). CDR1 and CDR2 from the germline V gene are MNHEY and SVGAGI. Deletions cut 5 bases from V and 2 bases from J, with 15 bases between. This CDR3 region has 15 residues. Here the CDR3 reads CASSRPGTVNTEAFF. The CDR3 nucleotides read TGTGCCAGCAGTAGACCCGGGACGGTTAACACTGAAGCTTTCTTT.

The chain joins TRBV29-1 to TRBJ2-4, with 10 bases identical to TRBD2. CDR1 SQVTM and CDR2 ANQGSEA come from the germline V gene. The CDR3 contains 16 residues. V shed 1 base and J 5 bases; nucleotides not matched to a gene: 8. The CDR3 DNA is TGCAGCGTTGAAGGGCTAGCGGGGGCCCCCCAAAACATTCAGTACTTC. It is translated as CSVEGLAGAPQNIQYF.

The chain has TRBV27 and TRBJ2-2; a weak D match, TRBD1 (5 bases). Trimming pared 0 bases from V and 4 bases from J, leaving 12 bases between. The CDR3 loop spans 16 amino acids. Germline V lookup: CDR1 MNHEY, CDR2 SMNVEV (reference sequence). DNA of the CDR3: TGTGCCAGCAGTTTATCCAGTGGGCAGGGCACCGGGGAGCTGTTTTTT. Amino acids: CASSLSSGQGTGELFF.

V and J are TRBV6-6 and TRBJ1-4; no firm D call. There are 13 residues in the CDR3. V lost 3 bases to trimming and J lost 8 bases, with 10 bases between them. CDR1 is MNHNY and CDR2 is SVGAGI in the germline V gene (reference sequence). The chain's CDR3 is CASSYTVGEKLFF. CDR3 nucleotides: TGTGCCAGCAGTTATACGGTTGGCGAAAAACTGTTTTTT.